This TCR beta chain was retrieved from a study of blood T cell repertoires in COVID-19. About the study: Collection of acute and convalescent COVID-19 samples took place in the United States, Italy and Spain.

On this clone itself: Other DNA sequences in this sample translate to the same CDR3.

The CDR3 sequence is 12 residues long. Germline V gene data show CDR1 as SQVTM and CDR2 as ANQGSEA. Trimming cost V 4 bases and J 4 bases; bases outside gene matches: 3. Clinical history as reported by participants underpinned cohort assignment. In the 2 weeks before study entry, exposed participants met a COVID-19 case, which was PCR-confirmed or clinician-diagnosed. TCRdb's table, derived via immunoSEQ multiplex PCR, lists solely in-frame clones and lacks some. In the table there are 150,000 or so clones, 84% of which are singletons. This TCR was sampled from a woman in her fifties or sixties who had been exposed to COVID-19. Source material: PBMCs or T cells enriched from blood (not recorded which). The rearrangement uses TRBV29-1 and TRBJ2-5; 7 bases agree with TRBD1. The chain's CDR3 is CSVGQGRETQYF. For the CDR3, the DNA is TGCAGCGTTGGACAGGGAAGAGAGACCCAGTACTTC.